Listed below are T cell receptor beta chains from one sample, sequenced in a study of blood T cell repertoires in COVID-19. Sequenced by immunoSEQ multiplex PCR; TCRdb stores in-frame clones only, minus some. The repertoire holds fewer than 250,000 clones, with about four fifths as singletons. Sample: PBMCs or T cells enriched from blood (not recorded which). These receptors were obtained from a woman in her forties who had been exposed to COVID-19. The CDR3 runs from the conserved cysteine through the conserved F or W. The order of the fields is D gene, V gene, clone size, CDR3 protein. The D gene is left open where the match is weak. Clone size is stated in some rows and not others, as once, few, many or a class when expanded.

TRBD1,TRBV10-3,.,CASRDRGLSNEKLFF
TRBD2,TRBV29-1,.,CSAGPQERGDGEQFF
TRBD2,TRBV7-7,.,CASSLGSSGGETQYF
TRBD1,TRBV29-1,.,CSVEGTGGAYEQYF
.,TRBV29-1,.,CSVRTGSSGNTIYF
TRBD1,TRBV9,.,CASSGGFDRVGGNTIYF
.,TRBV6-2/TRBV6-3,.,CASSPRETQYF
TRBD1,TRBV5-4,.,CASSLTDRAFSGNTIYF
TRBD1,TRBV12-5,.,CASGLGGTGEEKLFF
TRBD1,TRBV5-4,.,CASSLDRGLGQPQHF
.,TRBV18,.,CASSPKGGGSAVYGYTF
TRBD1,TRBV7-2,.,CASSLTGGRSNSPLHF
TRBD1,TRBV19,.,CASSLTGGDSPLHF
.,TRBV19,once,CASSPSPPINYGYTF
TRBD1,TRBV24-1,once,CATSGTGGANVLTF
TRBD1,TRBV7-9,.,CAGGTASGNTIYF
.,TRBV28,.,CASSPSLNDGYTF
TRBD1,TRBV19,.,CASSKTGLFNLEGAFF
.,TRBV12-3/TRBV12-4,.,CASTSSYGYTF
.,TRBV5-8,.,CASSLRGYEQYF
TRBD1,TRBV7-6,.,CASSPRQGGQPQHF
.,TRBV7-9,once,CASSLGAQNQPQHF
TRBD1,TRBV19,.,CASSTGQAAGHF
.,TRBV19,.,CASSIGRMNTGELFF
TRBD1,TRBV20-1,.,CSAEGQEKLFF
TRBD1,TRBV6-5,.,CASSRQGSGNTIYF